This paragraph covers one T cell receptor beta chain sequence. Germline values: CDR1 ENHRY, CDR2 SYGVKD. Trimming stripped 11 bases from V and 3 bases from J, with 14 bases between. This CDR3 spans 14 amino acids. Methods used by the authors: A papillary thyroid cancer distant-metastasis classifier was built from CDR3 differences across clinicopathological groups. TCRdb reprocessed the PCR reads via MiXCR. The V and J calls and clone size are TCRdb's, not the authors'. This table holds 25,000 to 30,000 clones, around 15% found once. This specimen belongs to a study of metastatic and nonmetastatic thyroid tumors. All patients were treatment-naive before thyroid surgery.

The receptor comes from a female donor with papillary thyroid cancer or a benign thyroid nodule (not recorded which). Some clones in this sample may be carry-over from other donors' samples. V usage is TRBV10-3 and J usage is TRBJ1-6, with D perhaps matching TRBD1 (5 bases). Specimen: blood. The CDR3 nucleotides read TGTGCCGTCCAAGGGACGGACTATAATTCACCCCTCCACTTT. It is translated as CAVQGTDYNSPLHF.